The clone carrying this T cell receptor beta chain was found many times. The antigen is not known. This sample stems from a study of identical twins' blood T cells. Study details: Roughly 50 million reads covered roughly six alpha-chain and roughly six beta-chain libraries.

The CDR3 spans 11 residues. From germline, CDR1 is DFQATT and CDR2 SNEGSKA (reference sequence). The V and J ends lost 6 bases and 8 bases respectively, with 13 bases between them. Each TCR cDNA library carried sample-specific barcodes on both ends. Original processing notes: Per-library CDR3 reads ranged 2.2 to 3.6 million; clonotypes, ~100,000 to ~550,000. Each CDR3 protein is one row after TCRdb ran MiXCR on the 5' RACE reads. TCRdb assigned the V and J calls; the authors' analysis was not used. The table has roughly 380,000 distinct CDR3 sequences, about 28% seen once. Findings of the study overall: Shared environment remains a possible cause of twin similarity.

Material: PBMCs. The origin of this receptor is a woman aged 18 to 55 in good health. The chain recombines TRBV20-1 with TRBJ1-2; D ambiguous. CDR3 sequence reads: CSASWGGGYTF. The DNA of the CDR3 is TGCAGTGCCTCGTGGGGAGGCGGCTACACCTTC.